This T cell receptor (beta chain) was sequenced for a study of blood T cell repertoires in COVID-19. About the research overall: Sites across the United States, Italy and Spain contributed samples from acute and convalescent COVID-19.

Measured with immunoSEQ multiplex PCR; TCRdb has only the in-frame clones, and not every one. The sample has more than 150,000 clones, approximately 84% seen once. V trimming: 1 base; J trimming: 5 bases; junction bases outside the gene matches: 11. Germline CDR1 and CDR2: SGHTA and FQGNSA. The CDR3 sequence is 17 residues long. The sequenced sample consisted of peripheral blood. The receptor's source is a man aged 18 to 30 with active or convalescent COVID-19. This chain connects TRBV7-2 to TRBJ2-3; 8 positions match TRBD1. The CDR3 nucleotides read TGTGCCAGCAGCTTAGTAGGAGGACAGGGAGCACAAGATACGCAGTATTTT. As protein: CASSLVGGQGAQDTQYF.